This T cell receptor beta chain was sequenced for a study of T cells in Graves' hyperthyroidism and ophthalmopathy. Study-wide context: Peripheral blood was acquired at first diagnosis, ahead of any therapy whatsoever.

V lost 2 bases to trimming and J lost 5 bases; unmatched junction nucleotides: 4. Germline assignment: CDR1 KGHSH and CDR2 LQKENI. CDR3 size: 14 residues. Amplification of TCR beta CDR3 regions was performed using RNA transcripts as template. The HTBI set primed first-round TCR CDR3 RT-PCR. TCRdb fed the multiplex PCR reads into MiXCR, producing one record per CDR3 protein. This sample has about 290,000 distinct CDR3 sequences, with roughly 13% found just once. PBMCs stemmed from approximately 9.1 ml fresh peripheral blood. This sequence joins TRBV18 and TRBJ2-5; 8 bases fit TRBD2. The material sequenced was blood. The TCR sequence derives from a woman aged 25 to 39 with Graves' hyperthyroidism that later progressed to Graves' ophthalmopathy. Written as DNA, the CDR3 is TGTGCCAGCTCACCAGGGATAGCGGGGGAGACCCAGTACTTC. Protein product: CASSPGIAGETQYF.